Each of the 11 T cell receptor beta chains below was sequenced from the same sample in a study of T cell repertoires in aging, cancer and after chemotherapy. A mixed TRB-A/B primer pool amplified rearranged TRB by multiplex touch-down PCR. From the multiplex PCR reads, TCRdb called clonotypes with MiXCR, one entry per CDR3 protein. The table has under 5,000 distinct CDR3 sequences, approximately 22% seen once. The template was genomic DNA from peripheral blood, not RNA. Sequencing input: blood. The receptors shown here come from a human donor in good health. The donor label of this sample is uncertain.

By share, this clonotype counts as medium-sized. The rearrangement links TRBV27 to TRBJ2-7; D tentatively reads TRBD1 or TRBD2 (6 bases each). V shed 4 bases and J shed 7 bases, with 20 bases lying between them. The CDR3 is made up of 15 amino acids. Per the germline V gene, CDR1 is MNHEY and CDR2 is SMNVEV (reference sequence). The CDR3 spells CASSSTRTGGGEQYF. In nucleotides, the CDR3 is TGTGCCAGCAGTTCGACCCGGACCGGGGGCGGAGAGCAGTACTTC.

This clonotype was seen a few times. The genes are TRBV29-1 and TRBJ2-3; 8 nucleotides line up with TRBD2. Unmatched junction bases numbered 8, after V lost 3 bases and J lost 6 bases. This CDR3 region has 14 residues. Germline CDR1 is SQVTM and CDR2 is ANQGSEA. The CDR3 nucleotides read TGCAGCGTTGATGGAGCGGGGGTCCTGGATACGCAGTATTTT. This sequence encodes CSVDGAGVLDTQYF.

By share, this clonotype ranks as medium-sized. The V and J genes are TRBV12-3 or TRBV12-4 and TRBJ2-3, with 11 bases aligning to TRBD2. The CDR3 contains 14 residues. Trimming cost V 1 base and J 8 bases; bases outside gene matches: 2. DNA of the CDR3: TGTGCCAGCAGTTTAGGCACTAGCGGGGGTACGCAGTATTTT. This encodes CASSLGTSGGTQYF.

By share of the sample, this clonotype is medium-sized. The chain joins TRBV5-1 to TRBJ2-7; TRBD1 agrees at 8 bases. J lost 3 bases, V lost 0 bases, and 2 bases had no gene match. Per germline, CDR1 SGHRS and CDR2 YFSETQ. The CDR3 length is 14 residues. For the CDR3, the DNA is TGCGCCAGCAGCTTGGCAGGGGGCTACTACGAGCAGTACTTC. Amino acids: CASSLAGGYYEQYF.

This clonotype is termed medium-sized. The rearrangement uses TRBV6-1 and TRBJ2-3; 7 bases fit TRBD1. Germline V lookup: CDR1 MNHNS, CDR2 SASEGT. This CDR3 is 16 amino acids long. J gave up 0 bases and V 6 bases, and 9 bases lay outside the gene matches. CDR3 protein: CASRPGTDPSTDTQYF. CDR3 in DNA: TGTGCCAGCAGACCCGGGACAGACCCTAGCACAGATACGCAGTATTTT.

By share, this clonotype ranks as medium-sized (0.01 to 0.1%). This sequence joins TRBV7-2 and TRBJ2-3; no definite D call. Trimming cost V 1 base and J 2 bases, with 10 bases left between them. CDR1 SGHTA and CDR2 FQGNSA come from the germline V gene. This CDR3 is 15 amino acids long. The CDR3 sequence is CASSLVGFNTDTQYF. The CDR3 DNA is TGTGCCAGCAGCTTAGTAGGCTTTAACACAGATACGCAGTATTTT. Variable domain in full (rest from reference TRBV7-2 and TRBJ2-3): GAGVSQSPSNKVTEKGKDVELRCDPISGHTALYWYRQSLGQGLEFLIYFQGNSAPDKSGLPSDRFSAERTGGSVSTLTIQRTQQEDSAVYLCASSLVGFNTDTQYFGPGTRLTVL.

By share, this clonotype ranks as medium-sized. The gene calls are TRBV18 and TRBJ2-3; 7 positions match TRBD2. Trimming removed 0 bases from V and 6 bases from J; junction bases left unmatched: 0. The germline gives CDR1 KGHSH, CDR2 LQKENI. The CDR3 is 13 amino acids. This chain's CDR3 is CASSPPGGDTQYF. In DNA, the CDR3 is TGTGCCAGCTCACCACCGGGGGGGGATACGCAGTATTTT. Looking up the rest from reference TRBV18 and TRBJ2-3 gives the full variable domain: NAGVMQNPRHLVRRRGQEARLRCSPMKGHSHVYWYRQLPEEGLKFMVYLQKENIIDESGMPKERFSAEFPKEGPSILRIQQVVRGDSAAYFCASSPPGGDTQYFGPGTRLTVL.

About this clonotype: At one end the junction does not follow the germline gene, possibly because of a read error. The chain uses TRBV6-2 or TRBV6-3 and TRBJ1-1; TRBD1 might be the D (6 bases). Germline assignment: CDR1 MNHEY and CDR2 SVGEGT. The CDR3 runs 20 residues. The CDR3 is CASNYNFRQASSALNTEAFF. The CDR3 nucleotides are TGTGCCAGCAATTACAATTTCAGACAGGCCTCTTCTGCCCTGAACACTGAAGCTTTCTTT.

This chain uses TRBV5-4 with TRBJ2-2; D remains ambiguous. There are 13 residues in the CDR3. The germline V and J ends were trimmed by 8 bases and 5 bases, with 13 bases remaining between them. Looked up from germline, CDR1 is SGHNT and CDR2 is YYREEE (reference sequence). CDR3 DNA sequence: TGTGCCAGTAGTATAGAGGCAACCGGGGAGCTGTTTTTT. It is translated as CASSIEATGELFF.

This clonotype is medium-sized (0.01 to 0.1%) by share. The chain uses TRBV5-1 and TRBJ2-7; no reliable D call. This CDR3 spans 15 amino acids. V shed 2 bases and J shed 0 bases, with 12 bases lying between them. Germline V gene lookup returns CDR1 SGHRS and CDR2 YFSETQ. The CDR3 spells CASSFLGSDSYEQYF. CDR3 DNA: TGCGCCAGCAGCTTTCTAGGATCAGACTCCTACGAGCAGTACTTC.

By share, this clonotype counts as medium-sized. The rearrangement links TRBV19 to TRBJ2-1, with 14 bases identical to TRBD2. The V gene end was trimmed by 6 bases and the J gene end by 15 bases; junction bases not matched to a gene: 10. Looked up from germline, CDR1 is LNHDA and CDR2 is SQIVND (reference sequence). The CDR3 loop spans 14 amino acids. The CDR3 nucleotides are TGTGCCAGTAGGGGACTAGCGGGGGCCCTCAAATTGTTCTTC. Amino acids: CASRGLAGALKLFF.